One sample yielded the 17 T cell receptor beta chains listed below, sequenced in a study of radiation and T cells in renal cell carcinoma. Assay used: immunoSEQ multiplex PCR; TCRdb lists only in-frame clones, some missing. This sample yields 17,000 or so clones, of which 55% are seen a single time; about 10% belongs to the top ten. Treatment of the sample: 15 Gy SBRT to primary tumor, nephrectomy 4 weeks later. This specimen consisted of tumor tissue, obtained from a patient whose treatment included radiotherapy and nephrectomy. Receptor source: a man between 50 and 59 years old with renal cell carcinoma.

The rearrangement uses TRBV30 and TRBJ2-1, with unresolved D. V lost 4 bases and J lost 0, with 13 bases in between. CDR3 length: 15 residues. Germline values: CDR1 GTSNPN, CDR2 SVGIG (reference sequence). CDR3 sequence (DNA): TGTGCCTGGACCCCACAGTACAGCTCCTACAATGAGCAGTTCTTC. Its translation: CAWTPQYSSYNEQFF.

V and J are TRBV18 and TRBJ1-1; no clear D. V was pared by 0 bases and J by 1 base, with 6 bases between. CDR1 is KGHSH, CDR2 LQKENI, per germline. This CDR3 contains 14 residues. The CDR3, as DNA: TGTGCCAGCTCACCACCGCAGACGAACACTGAAGCTTTCTTT. This translates into CASSPPQTNTEAFF.

This chain's CDR3 is CASSIGQGASEAFF. For the CDR3, the DNA is TGTGCCAGTAGTATAGGGCAGGGGGCATCTGAAGCTTTCTTT. V gene TRBV19 combines with J gene TRBJ1-1; 8 bases map to TRBD1. J was trimmed by 6 bases and V by 1 base; bases with no gene match: 4. The CDR3 totals 14 residues. In germline, CDR1 is LNHDA, CDR2 SQIVND (reference sequence).

This clone has more than one count but fewer than ten. The V call is TRBV19, the J call TRBJ1-6; the match to TRBD1 covers 7 bases. V lost 6 bases and J lost 2; bases outside the gene matches: 10. This CDR3 is built from 17 residues. Germline V gene lookup returns CDR1 LNHDA and CDR2 SQIVND (reference sequence). For the CDR3, the DNA is TGTGCCAGTAGGGGTAGACAGGGAATGCCCTATAATTCACCCCTCCACTTT. Translating it yields CASRGRQGMPYNSPLHF. The variable domain in full, completed from reference TRBV19 and TRBJ1-6, reads DGGITQSPKYLFRKEGQNVTLSCEQNLNHDAMYWYRQDPGQGLRLIYYSQIVNDFQKGDIAEGYSVSREKKESFPLTVTSAQKNPTAFYLCASRGRQGMPYNSPLHFGNGTRLTVT.

This clone has just a few counts. The J gene is TRBJ2-7, the V gene TRBV7-9; 13 bases match TRBD2. V was clipped by 3 bases and J by 5 bases; unmatched bases: 4. Per the germline V gene, CDR1 is SEHNR and CDR2 is FQNEAQ (reference sequence). The CDR3 sequence is 15 residues long. CDR3 sequence reads: CASSFRTSGRDEQYF. CDR3 in DNA: TGTGCCAGCAGCTTTCGGACTAGCGGGAGAGACGAGCAGTACTTC. Based on the CDR3 plus reference TRBV7-9 and TRBJ2-7, the full variable domain is DTGVSQNPRHKITKRGQNVTFRCDPISEHNRLYWYRQTLGQGPEFLTYFQNEAQLEKSRLLSDRFSAERPKGSFSTLEIQRTEQGDSAMYLCASSFRTSGRDEQYFGPGTRLTVT.

This clone was counted between two and nine times. CDR3 amino acids: CASSSTGVADYGYTF. In DNA, the CDR3 is TGCGCCAGCAGCTCCACAGGGGTTGCCGACTATGGCTACACCTTC. This chain connects TRBV5-1 to TRBJ1-2; TRBD1 matches 7 bases. V dropped 3 bases and J dropped 3; count of bases not matched to a gene: 8. The CDR3 covers 15 residues. From germline, CDR1 is SGHRS and CDR2 YFSETQ.

There are a few counts of this clone. The rearrangement joins TRBV10-3 to TRBJ1-2, with 7 positions matching TRBD1. The CDR3 extends over 14 amino acids. Germline CDR1 and CDR2: ENHRY and SYGVKD. J gave up 11 bases and V 6 bases, and 15 bases lay outside the gene matches. In nucleotides, the CDR3 is TGTGCCATCAGAGGCTCCAGTCCTGGACAGGAATACACCTTC. This codes for CAIRGSSPGQEYTF.

This clone was counted a single time. This chain connects TRBV7-6 to TRBJ2-7; tentatively, D is TRBD1 (6 bases). Looked up from germline, CDR1 is SGHVS and CDR2 is FNYEAQ. This CDR3 comprises 15 residues. Trimming cost V 5 bases and J 0 bases, with 14 bases left between them. The CDR3 region has the DNA TGTGCCAGCAGCCCCCGGACAGCTAGCTCCTACGAGCAGTACTTC. Translated, it gives CASSPRTASSYEQYF.

The V and J genes are TRBV28 and TRBJ2-7; 10 bases map to TRBD1. The trim removed 5 bases at V and 7 bases at J, leaving 5 bases unmatched. Germline-derived CDR1 and CDR2 are MDHEN and SYDVKM. The CDR3 is 13 residues long. Here the CDR3 DNA reads TGTGCCAGCAGTCGACAGGGGGCGTTGGAGCAGTACTTC. It translates to CASSRQGALEQYF.

V is TRBV5-4 and J is TRBJ2-5; possibly TRBD1 for D (6 bases). The germline V gene encodes CDR1 SGHNT and CDR2 YYREEE (reference sequence). Trimming took 7 bases from V and 5 from J, leaving 15 bases between them. This CDR3 region has 13 residues. The CDR3 DNA reads as TGTGCCAGCTCTCCAGGGGCGGATGAGACCCAGTACTTC. Translated, it gives CASSPGADETQYF.

This clone has a count of ten or more. The chain carries TRBV2 and TRBJ1-1, with unresolved D. The CDR3 is 13 residues long. The V end was cut by 4 bases, the J end by 7 bases, with 13 bases between. Germline CDR1 and CDR2: SNHLY and FYNNEI. The CDR3, as DNA: TGTGCCAGCAGTGGGACGGAGGACGGTGAAGCTTTCTTT. Translation: CASSGTEDGEAFF.

The chain links TRBV7-2 to TRBJ1-4; possible D gene TRBD1, 5 bases. The V and J ends lost 5 bases and 0 bases respectively, with 10 bases between them. Germline CDR1 reads SGHTA; CDR2 reads FQGNSA. CDR3 length: 15 residues. The chain's CDR3 is CASSLTGPTNEKLFF. CDR3 nucleotides: TGTGCCAGCAGCCTTACAGGACCAACTAATGAAAAACTGTTTTTT.

This chain connects TRBV2 to TRBJ2-5, with 7 bases aligning to TRBD1. With 2 bases clipped from V and 10 bases from J, the junction kept 10 bases outside the gene matches. Germline V gene data show CDR1 as SNHLY and CDR2 as FYNNEI. The CDR3 is 14 amino acids. This chain's CDR3 is CASSEFLTGWDQYF. CDR3 sequence (DNA): TGTGCCAGCAGTGAATTCTTGACAGGGTGGGACCAGTACTTC.

This clone was counted a few times. The gene calls are TRBV28 and TRBJ2-3; D possibly uses TRBD1 or TRBD2 (7 bases each). The CDR3 spans 15 residues. Germline-derived CDR1 and CDR2 are MDHEN and SYDVKM. V was trimmed by 6 bases and J by 3 bases, leaving 16 bases between them. DNA of the CDR3: TGTGCCAGCAGCCAGCGGGACAGTGGGACAGATACGCAGTATTTT. This sequence encodes CASSQRDSGTDTQYF.

The chain uses TRBV2 and TRBJ1-2; TRBD1 matches 7 bases. CDR1 SNHLY and CDR2 FYNNEI come from the germline V gene. The CDR3 consists of 12 residues. J lost 7 bases, V lost 6 bases, and 5 bases had no gene match. CDR3 in DNA: TGTGCCAGCAGGCACAGGGGAGGTGGCTACACCTTC. This codes for CASRHRGGGYTF.

The V gene is TRBV2, the J gene TRBJ2-1; D ambiguous. Germline values: CDR1 SNHLY, CDR2 FYNNEI. Trimming removed 7 bases from V and 2 bases from J, with 3 bases in between. This CDR3 contains 11 residues. The CDR3 region has the DNA TGTGCCAGCATGGCCTACAATGAGCAGTTCTTC. Amino acid sequence: CASMAYNEQFF.

The chain carries TRBV5-4 and TRBJ1-1; 10 nucleotides match TRBD1. The germline CDR1 and CDR2 sequences are SGHNT and YYREEE (reference sequence). The CDR3 contains 15 residues. J gave up 5 bases and V 4 bases, and 8 bases lay outside the gene matches. The CDR3 protein is CASSPLTGGRTEAFF. CDR3 DNA sequence: TGTGCCAGCAGCCCGCTGACAGGGGGCCGGACTGAAGCTTTCTTT. Using reference TRBV5-4 and TRBJ1-1 for the parts outside the CDR3, the full variable domain is ETGVTQSPTHLIKTRGQQVTLRCSSQSGHNTVSWYQQALGQGPQFIFQYYREEENGRGNFPPRFSGLQFPNYSSELNVNALELDDSALYLCASSPLTGGRTEAFFGQGTRLTVV.